A single sample gave rise to the 26 T cell receptor beta chains below, sequenced in a study of blood T cells in healthy people across ages (dated by TCRdb to the mid-2010s). Preparation of the library involved 5' RACE. The instrument given in TCRdb is Illumina HiSeq 2500. The second PCR ran for about 6 to 12 cycles and used a J-beta primer mix along with a sample-barcoded 5' primer. The raw public reads went through TCRdb reprocessing: fastp at Q25, MiXCR clone calling, in-frame beta chains kept. Records with the same CDR3 protein are collapsed into one entry carrying the most frequent genes and DNA. This sample is represented by more than 650,000 distinct CDR3 sequences; about a fifth of them were singletons. The top ten constitute roughly a fifth of the sample. Sequencing was carried out using blood. Receptor source: a man between 65 and 85 years old in good health.

This clonotype was detected many times. The chain uses TRBV20-1 and TRBJ2-4; TRBD2 might be the D (6 bases). Looked up from germline, CDR1 is DFQATT and CDR2 is SNEGSKA (reference sequence). Trimming took off 3 bases at V and 1 base at J, with 10 bases between the two ends. The CDR3 has 14 amino acids. DNA for the CDR3: TGCAGTGCTAGCGGGAGCAGGGCCAAAAACATTCAGTACTTC. Protein product: CSASGSRAKNIQYF.

The V and J genes are TRBV6-5 and TRBJ2-1; 10 positions match TRBD2. Looked up from germline, CDR1 is MNHEY and CDR2 is SVGAGI. Trimming at V came to 0 bases and at J to 2 bases, leaving 1 base not matched to a gene. The CDR3 totals 16 residues. CDR3 nucleotides: TGTGCCAGCAGTTACTCCCTAGCGGGGGCCTACAATGAGCAGTTCTTC. This codes for CASSYSLAGAYNEQFF.

The J gene is TRBJ2-2, the V gene TRBV29-1; D is unresolved. This CDR3 comprises 11 residues. Germline CDR1 reads SQVTM; CDR2 reads ANQGSEA. Trimming took 6 bases from V and 8 from J, leaving 10 bases between them. CDR3 protein: CSVAEGGELFF. CDR3 nucleotides: TGCAGCGTCGCAGAAGGAGGGGAGCTGTTTTTT.

V usage is TRBV20-1 and J usage is TRBJ2-1; 14 bases line up with TRBD2. This CDR3 is built from 14 residues. The V and J ends lost 3 bases and 8 bases, in that order; junction bases with no gene match: 3. Germline CDR1 is DFQATT and CDR2 is SNEGSKA (reference sequence). The DNA for the CDR3 is TGCAGTGCTAGCGGACTAGCGGGGGGCGATGAGCAGTTCTTC. It is translated as CSASGLAGGDEQFF.

There are a few counts of this clonotype. The chain links TRBV5-1 to TRBJ1-4; no reliable D call. Germline V lookup: CDR1 SGHRS, CDR2 YFSETQ. There are 17 residues in the CDR3. Trimming left V 0 bases short and J 2 bases short, with 14 bases between. The CDR3 DNA follows: TGCGCCAGCAGCTTGGTGGCCGGGGTGAGGACTAATGAAAAACTGTTTTTT. It encodes CASSLVAGVRTNEKLFF.

The chain combines TRBV6-6 with TRBJ2-7; maybe TRBD2 (6 bases). There are 13 residues in the CDR3. The ends were cut back, 6 bases at V and 2 bases at J, with 11 bases in the middle. The germline gives CDR1 MNHNY, CDR2 SVGAGI (reference sequence). This CDR3 reads CASREGIAYEQYF. The DNA for the CDR3 is TGTGCCAGCAGGGAGGGGATCGCCTACGAGCAGTACTTC.

This clonotype showed up many times. This chain links TRBV7-2 with TRBJ1-4; 9 bases map to TRBD1. V shed 8 bases, J shed 4 bases, and the junction held 5 bases outside the gene matches. Per germline, CDR1 SGHTA and CDR2 FQGNSA. This CDR3 contains 14 residues. The CDR3 here is CASRKTGGNEKLFF. CDR3 sequence (DNA): TGTGCCAGCCGCAAGACAGGGGGTAATGAAAAACTGTTTTTT.

In this sample, this clonotype turned up a few times. This sequence joins TRBV6-2 or TRBV6-3 and TRBJ2-1; D uncertain. Deletions cut 8 bases from V and 8 bases from J, with 10 bases between. The germline CDR1 and CDR2 sequences are MNHEY and SVGEGT. CDR3 length: 11 residues. The chain's CDR3 is CASFDRDEQFF. CDR3 nucleotide sequence: TGTGCCAGCTTCGATAGGGATGAGCAGTTCTTC.

The chain employs TRBV6-1 and TRBJ1-2, with D tentatively TRBD1 (5 bases). Between the trimmed V and J ends, which lost 4 bases and 4 bases, there was a span of 19 bases. The CDR3 is 16 amino acids. The germline CDR1 and CDR2 sequences are MNHNS and SASEGT. In DNA, the CDR3 is TGTGCCAGCAGTGCTTCTCCGGGACCAAATATCTATGGCTACACCTTC. It is translated as CASSASPGPNIYGYTF.

This clonotype came up many times. The rearrangement links TRBV11-3 to TRBJ1-4; TRBD1 matches at 9 bases. The junction had 5 bases not matched to a gene; V was cut back by 5 bases and J by 4 bases. Germline V gene lookup returns CDR1 SGHNT and CDR2 YENEEA. The CDR3 is 15 residues long. The CDR3 nucleotides read TGTGCCAGCAGCCCACGGACAGGGGATAATGAAAAACTGTTTTTT. It is translated as CASSPRTGDNEKLFF.

This chain links TRBV20-1 with TRBJ2-2; 11 bases align to TRBD2. The trim removed 6 bases at V and 6 bases at J, leaving 9 bases unmatched. The CDR3 is 15 amino acids. Germline lookup yields CDR1 DFQATT and CDR2 SNEGSKA (reference sequence). For the CDR3, the DNA is TGCAGTGCCTCCCCGACTAGCGGGGCTCCCGGGGAGCTGTTTTTT. Translation: CSASPTSGAPGELFF.

This chain uses TRBV29-1 with TRBJ1-2, with 8 bases identical to TRBD1. The CDR3 has 15 residues. From germline, CDR1 is SQVTM and CDR2 ANQGSEA. The junction had 8 bases not matched to a gene; V was cut back by 0 bases and J by 5 bases. The CDR3 coding sequence is TGCAGCGTTGAAGAAACAACAGGGGGGGTGTATGGCTACACCTTC. It specifies CSVEETTGGVYGYTF.

The chain's CDR3 is CSARHTGVVDTQYF. In nucleotides, the CDR3 is TGCAGTGCTAGACATACAGGGGTGGTGGATACGCAGTATTTT. The V call is TRBV20-1, the J call TRBJ2-3; 7 nucleotides match TRBD1. Germline V gene lookup returns CDR1 DFQATT and CDR2 SNEGSKA (reference sequence). CDR3 size: 14 residues. After removal of 2 bases from V and 6 bases from J, the junction contained 8 bases not matched to a gene.

This clonotype has a handful of counts. The chain links TRBV20-1 to TRBJ2-3, with unresolved D. V was trimmed by 6 bases and J by 2 bases, leaving 9 bases between them. CDR3 length: 12 residues. Germline V lookup: CDR1 DFQATT, CDR2 SNEGSKA (reference sequence). The CDR3 loop reads CSAAGVTDTQYF. The CDR3 DNA reads TGCAGTGCGGCCGGCGTCACAGATACGCAGTATTTT.

This clonotype was found a few times. The chain couples TRBV18 to TRBJ1-2; D might be TRBD1 (6 bases). The V gene lost 1 base and the J gene lost 0 bases, with 9 bases spanning the gap. This CDR3 contains 15 residues. Germline CDR1 and CDR2: KGHSH and LQKENI. DNA of the CDR3: TGTGCCAGCTCACCACGACAGGTGGCTAACTATGGCTACACCTTC. Protein: CASSPRQVANYGYTF.

The rearrangement joins TRBV28 to TRBJ2-1; no clear D. Trimming took 7 bases from V and 5 from J, leaving 6 bases between them. The CDR3 covers 11 residues. Germline V CDR1 and CDR2: MDHEN, SYDVKM. This CDR3 is CASTLNNEQFF. The CDR3 nucleotides read TGTGCCAGCACCTTAAACAATGAGCAGTTCTTC.

This clonotype has only a few counts. The V gene is TRBV6-1, the J gene TRBJ2-7; D not resolved. Germline CDR1 and CDR2: MNHNS and SASEGT. V was cut by 5 bases and J by 2 bases, with 13 bases left in between. The CDR3 is 14 amino acids. The CDR3 nucleotides are TGTGCCAGCAGTCGTTTGGACGGTACCTACGAGCAGTACGTC. It encodes CASSRLDGTYEQYV.

This clonotype has more than one count but fewer than ten. The chain has TRBV5-1 and TRBJ1-2; tentatively, D is TRBD1 (6 bases). Germline loops: CDR1 SGHRS, CDR2 YFSETQ. V shed 0 bases and J shed 4 bases, with 13 bases lying between them. This CDR3 region has 15 residues. CDR3 protein: CASSLGGPGGYGYTF. Here the CDR3 DNA reads TGCGCCAGCAGCTTGGGGGGGCCGGGAGGCTATGGCTACACCTTC. The variable domain in full, completed from reference TRBV5-1 and TRBJ1-2, reads KAGVTQTPRYLIKTRGQQVTLSCSPISGHRSVSWYQQTPGQGLQFLFEYFSETQRNKGNFPGRFSGRQFSNSRSEMNVSTLELGDSALYLCASSLGGPGGYGYTFGSGTRLTVV.

The chain uses TRBV7-9 and TRBJ1-3; D remains ambiguous. The length of the CDR3 is 13 residues. Germline V lookup: CDR1 SEHNR, CDR2 FQNEAQ (reference sequence). Trimming removed 3 bases from V and 4 bases from J, with 7 bases in between. CDR3 region: CASSFTGGNTIYF. As DNA, the CDR3 is TGTGCCAGCAGCTTTACTGGGGGAAACACCATATATTTT.

This clonotype showed up just a few times. Relative to the germline gene, one junction end is altered; a read error may explain this. The rearrangement joins TRBV28 to TRBJ2-4; TRBD2 matches 7 bases. CDR3 length equals 14 residues. Germline V gene data show CDR1 as MDHEN and CDR2 as SYDVKM. In DNA, the CDR3 is TGTGCCAGCAGTTCAGGTGGGGGGGAAGACATTCGGTACTTC. Amino acid sequence: CASSSGGGEDIRYF. The full variable domain, with the rest looked up from reference TRBV28 and TRBJ2-4, is DVKVTQSSRYLVKRTGEKVFLECVQDMDHENMFWYRQDPGLGLRLIYFSYDVKMKEKGDIPEGYSVSREKKERFSLILESASTNQTSMYLCASSSGGGEDIRYFGAGTRLSVL.

In this sample, this clonotype turned up a few times. The CDR3 DNA reads as TGCAGTGCTAGTGATGAGCAGTTCTTC. This sequence encodes CSASDEQFF. The rearrangement links TRBV20-1 to TRBJ2-1; no clear D gene. Germline V CDR1 and CDR2: DFQATT, SNEGSKA (reference sequence). V was cut by 3 bases and J by 8 bases, with 2 bases left in between. This CDR3 has 9 amino acids.

The sample holds one count of this clonotype. The chain joins TRBV30 to TRBJ2-1; TRBD1 matches 8 bases. CDR3 length: 16 residues. Germline V gene data show CDR1 as GTSNPN and CDR2 as SVGIG (reference sequence). J gave up 2 bases and V 7 bases, and 13 bases lay outside the gene matches. The CDR3, as DNA: TGTGCCTCGCTAGACAGGGGCCACAATGCCTACAATGAGCAGTTCTTC. Protein sequence: CASLDRGHNAYNEQFF.

V gene TRBV7-8 combines with J gene TRBJ1-2; 8 bases fit TRBD1. The CDR3 runs 18 residues. J was trimmed by 0 bases and V by 4 bases; bases with no gene match: 13. Germline CDR1 reads SGHVS; CDR2 reads FQNEAQ. This CDR3 is CASSSAQGARAPNYGYTF. In DNA form, the CDR3 reads TGTGCCAGCAGCTCCGCTCAGGGGGCGCGGGCCCCTAACTATGGCTACACCTTC. The entire variable domain, with the rest obtained from reference TRBV7-8 and TRBJ1-2, is as follows: GAGVSQSPRYKVAKRGQDVALRCDPISGHVSLFWYQQALGQGPEFLTYFQNEAQLDKSGLPSDRFFAERPEGSVSTLKIQRTQQEDSAVYLCASSSAQGARAPNYGYTFGSGTRLTVV.

In its sample, this clonotype was seen a few times. V and J are TRBV4-2 and TRBJ2-5, with 11 bases fitting TRBD2. The trim removed 1 base at V and 2 bases at J, leaving 6 bases unmatched. The CDR3 is made up of 17 amino acids. Germline V gene sequence: CDR1 LGHNA, CDR2 YNFKEQ. CDR3 nucleotide sequence: TGTGCCAGCAGCCAAGGCGGGACTAGCGGTCCTCAAGAGACCCAGTACTTC. The encoded protein is CASSQGGTSGPQETQYF.

Of note for this clonotype: An end of the junction differs from the germline gene, which may be a read error. V gene TRBV12-3 or TRBV12-4 combines with J gene TRBJ1-2; the D is unclear. CDR3 size: 10 residues. CDR3 sequence reads: CASSLSATYF. CDR3 in DNA: TGTGCCAGCAGTTTAAGTGCCACCTACTTC.

In its sample, this clonotype was seen a few times. The chain links TRBV19 to TRBJ1-2, with TRBD1 matching 10 bases. The CDR3 has 16 residues. Germline trimming cut 5 bases from V and 5 bases from J; bases unmatched to any gene: 11. Looked up from germline, CDR1 is LNHDA and CDR2 is SQIVND (reference sequence). The CDR3 loop is CASSARDRGPHYGYTF. The CDR3 DNA reads TGTGCCAGTAGTGCACGGGACAGGGGACCTCATTATGGCTACACCTTC.